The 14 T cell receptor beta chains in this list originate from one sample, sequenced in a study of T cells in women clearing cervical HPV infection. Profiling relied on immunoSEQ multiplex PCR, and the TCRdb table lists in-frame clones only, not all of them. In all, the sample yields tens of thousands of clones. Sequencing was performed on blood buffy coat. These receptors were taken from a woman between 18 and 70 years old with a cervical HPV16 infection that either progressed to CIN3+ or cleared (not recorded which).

CDR3 protein: CASNERGGTRNQETQYF. The covered CDR3 bases are TGTGCCAGCAACGAAAGGGGGGGGACACGGAACCAAGAGACG. This chain uses TRBV6-2 or TRBV6-3 with TRBJ2-3; TRBD2 is a possible D gene (7 bases). The sequenced fragment ends 3 residues before the CDR3 boundary, so the rest is inferred from the germline J gene. This CDR3 has 17 amino acids. Germline V gene lookup returns CDR1 MNHEY and CDR2 SVGEGT.

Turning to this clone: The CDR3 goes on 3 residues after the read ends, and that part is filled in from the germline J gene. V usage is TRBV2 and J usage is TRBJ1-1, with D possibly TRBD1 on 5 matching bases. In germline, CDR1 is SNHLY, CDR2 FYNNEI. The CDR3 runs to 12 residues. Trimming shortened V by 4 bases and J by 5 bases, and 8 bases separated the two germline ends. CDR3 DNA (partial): TGTGCCAGCAGTGCGGGGGGGACTGAA. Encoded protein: CASSAGGTE. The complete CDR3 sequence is CASSAGGTEAFF.

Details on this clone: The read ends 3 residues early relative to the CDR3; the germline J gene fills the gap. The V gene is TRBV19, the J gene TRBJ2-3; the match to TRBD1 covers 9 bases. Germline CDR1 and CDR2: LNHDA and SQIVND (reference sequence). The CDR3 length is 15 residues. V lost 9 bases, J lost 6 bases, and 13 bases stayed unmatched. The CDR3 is CASLGTGFLSDTQYF. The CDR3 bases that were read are TGTGCCAGCCTCGGGACAGGGTTTCTTTCGGATACG.

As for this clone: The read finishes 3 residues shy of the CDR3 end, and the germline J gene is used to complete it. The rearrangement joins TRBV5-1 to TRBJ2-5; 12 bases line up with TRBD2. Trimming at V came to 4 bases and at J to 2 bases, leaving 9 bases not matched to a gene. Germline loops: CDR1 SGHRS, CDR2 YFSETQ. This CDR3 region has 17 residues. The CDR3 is CASSPLAGGMGQETQYF. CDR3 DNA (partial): TGCGCCAGCAGCCCGCTAGCGGGGGGGATGGGGCAAGAGACC.

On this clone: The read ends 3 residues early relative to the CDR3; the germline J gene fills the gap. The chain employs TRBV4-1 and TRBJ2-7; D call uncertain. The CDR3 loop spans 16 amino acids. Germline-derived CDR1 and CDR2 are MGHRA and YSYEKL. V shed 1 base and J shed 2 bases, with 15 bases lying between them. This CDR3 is CASSQVGPPMTYEQYF. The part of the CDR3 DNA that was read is TGCGCCAGCAGCCAAGTGGGCCCACCTATGACCTACGAG.

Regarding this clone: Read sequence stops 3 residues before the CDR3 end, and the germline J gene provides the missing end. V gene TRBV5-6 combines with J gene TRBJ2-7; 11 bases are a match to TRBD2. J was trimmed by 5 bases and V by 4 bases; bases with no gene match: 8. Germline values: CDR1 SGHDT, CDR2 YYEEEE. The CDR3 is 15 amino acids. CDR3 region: CASSGIAGGRDEQYF. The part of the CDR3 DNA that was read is TGTGCCAGCAGCGGTATAGCGGGGGGGCGGGACGAG.

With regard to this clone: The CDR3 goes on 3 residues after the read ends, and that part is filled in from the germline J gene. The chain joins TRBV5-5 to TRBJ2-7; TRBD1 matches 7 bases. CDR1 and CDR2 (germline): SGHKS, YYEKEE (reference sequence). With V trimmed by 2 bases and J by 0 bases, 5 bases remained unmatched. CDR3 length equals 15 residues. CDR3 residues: CASSLGGGLSYEQYF. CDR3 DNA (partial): TGTGCCAGCAGCTTAGGGGGCGGCCTCTCCTACGAG.

The CDR3 here is CASRPGQGDYEQYF. The covered CDR3 bases are TGTGCCAGCAGACCGGGACAGGGGGACTACGAG. The chain combines TRBV7-2 with TRBJ2-7, with 11 bases fitting TRBD1. With the read ending 3 residues before the CDR3 end, the germline J gene is used to fill in that end. Germline V CDR1 and CDR2: SGHTA, FQGNSA. This CDR3 comprises 14 residues. The V gene end was trimmed by 6 bases and the J gene end by 3 bases; junction bases not matched to a gene: 4. Full variable domain (missing parts from reference TRBV7-2 and TRBJ2-7): GAGVSQSPSNKVTEKGKDVELRCDPISGHTALYWYRQSLGQGLEFLIYFQGNSAPDKSGLPSDRFSAERTGGSVSTLTIQRTQQEDSAVYLCASRPGQGDYEQYFGPGTRLTVT.

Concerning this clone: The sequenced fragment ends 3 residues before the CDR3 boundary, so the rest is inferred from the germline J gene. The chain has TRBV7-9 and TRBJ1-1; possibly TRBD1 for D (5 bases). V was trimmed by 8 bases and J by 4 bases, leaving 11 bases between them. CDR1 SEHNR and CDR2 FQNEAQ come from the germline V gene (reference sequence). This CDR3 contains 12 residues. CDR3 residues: CASAGLGTEAFF. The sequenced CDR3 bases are TGTGCCAGCGCAGGGCTGGGCACTGAA.

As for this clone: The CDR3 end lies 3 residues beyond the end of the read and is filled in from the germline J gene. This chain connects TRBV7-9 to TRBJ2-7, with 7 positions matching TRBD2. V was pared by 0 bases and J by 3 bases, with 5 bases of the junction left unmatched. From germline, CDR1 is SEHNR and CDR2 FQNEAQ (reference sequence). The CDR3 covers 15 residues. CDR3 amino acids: CASSLASGTNYEQYF. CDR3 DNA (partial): TGTGCCAGCAGCTTAGCCTCTGGGACTAACTACGAG.

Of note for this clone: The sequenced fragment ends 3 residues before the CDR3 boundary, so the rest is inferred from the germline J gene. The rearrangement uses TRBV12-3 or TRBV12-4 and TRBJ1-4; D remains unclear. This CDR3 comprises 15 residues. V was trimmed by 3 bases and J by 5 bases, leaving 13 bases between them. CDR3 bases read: TGTGCCAGCAGTTTGGGCAGGCCCGAAAATGAAAAA. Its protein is CASSLGRPENEK. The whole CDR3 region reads CASSLGRPENEKLFF.

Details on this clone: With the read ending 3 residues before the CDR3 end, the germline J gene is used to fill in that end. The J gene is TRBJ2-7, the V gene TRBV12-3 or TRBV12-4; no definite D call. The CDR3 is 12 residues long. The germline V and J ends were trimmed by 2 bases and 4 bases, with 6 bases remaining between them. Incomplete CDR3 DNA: TGTGCCAGCAGTTTATTGCGGTACGAG. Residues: CASSLLRYE. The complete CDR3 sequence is CASSLLRYEQYF.

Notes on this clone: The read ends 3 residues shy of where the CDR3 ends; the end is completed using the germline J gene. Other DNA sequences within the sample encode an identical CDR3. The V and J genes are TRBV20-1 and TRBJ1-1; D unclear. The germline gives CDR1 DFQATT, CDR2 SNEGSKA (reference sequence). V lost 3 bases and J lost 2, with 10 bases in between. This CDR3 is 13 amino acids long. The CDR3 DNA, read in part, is TGCAGTGCTAGTCGTGGGCCAAACACTGAA. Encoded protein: CSASRGPNTE. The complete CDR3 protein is CSASRGPNTEAFF.

The CDR3 loop reads CASSLASGVGGTASEQFF. The covered CDR3 bases are TGTGCCAGCAGCTTAGCCAGTGGCGTCGGGGGGACCGCCAGTGAG. The chain recombines TRBV13 with TRBJ2-1; 7 bases are a match to TRBD2. The read terminates 3 residues ahead of where the CDR3 ends, so the germline J gene completes it. CDR1 and CDR2 (germline): PRHDT, FYEKMQ (reference sequence). J was trimmed by 9 bases and V by 1 base; bases with no gene match: 18. There are 18 residues in the CDR3.